This section outlines one T cell receptor beta chain sequence together with its context. This record comes from a study of radiotherapy plus CTLA-4 blockade in lung cancer. Data came from immunoSEQ multiplex PCR; TCRdb stores just in-frame clones and leaves some out. The sample yields 55,000 to 70,000 clones, 70% to 80% seen once. The receptor comes from a human donor with non-small cell lung cancer who had a complete response to radiotherapy plus ipilimumab. The sample here was peripheral blood, taken from a patient treated with radiotherapy plus ipilimumab.

The CDR3 region is CASQESGGRDYNEQFF. The CDR3 DNA reads TGTGCCAGCCAAGAGAGCGGGGGGCGCGACTACAATGAGCAGTTCTTC. The chain combines TRBV2 with TRBJ2-1; 9 positions agree with TRBD2. The CDR3 is made up of 16 amino acids. The germline V gene encodes CDR1 SNHLY and CDR2 FYNNEI. With V trimmed by 8 bases and J by 3 bases, 11 bases remained unmatched. The full variable domain, rest sourced from reference TRBV2 and TRBJ2-1, is EPEVTQTPSHQVTQMGQEVILRCVPISNHLYFYWYRQILGQKVEFLVSFYNNEISEKSEIFDDQFSVERPDGSNFTLKIRSTKLEDSAMYFCASQESGGRDYNEQFFGPGTRLTVL.